This is a list of T cell receptor beta chains from one sample in a study of T cell responses to AZD1222 COVID-19 vaccine. Produced via immunoSEQ multiplex PCR; TCRdb's table is partial and in-frame only. Here the sample spans 95,000 to 150,000 clones, around 85% being singletons. The sequencing used peripheral blood, collected on day 0 of AZD1222 vaccination. The receptors come from an adult in good health. Both conserved end residues are part of each CDR3. The D gene is left open where the match is weak. Clone size appears in some rows only: once, few, many, or a class for an expanded clone.

CDR3aa: CASSLRIAPHNEQFF; CDR3nt: TGTGCCAGCAGCTTACGAATAGCCCCCCACAATGAGCAGTTCTTC; d_gene: .; v_gene: TRBV11-2; abundance: .; j_gene: TRBJ2-1; len: 15
CDR3aa: CASSQGGQTVYQETQYF; CDR3nt: TGCGCCAGCAGCCAAGGGGGACAGACTGTGTACCAAGAGACCCAGTACTTC; d_gene: TRBD1; v_gene: TRBV4-1; abundance: .; j_gene: TRBJ2-5; len: 17
CDR3aa: CASSGGPSTDTQYF; CDR3nt: TGTGCCAGCAGTGGGGGGCCGAGCACAGATACGCAGTATTTT; d_gene: .; v_gene: TRBV2; abundance: .; j_gene: TRBJ2-3; len: 14
CDR3aa: CASSPIDRSSYEQYF; CDR3nt: TGTGCCAGCAGTCCCATCGACAGAAGCTCCTACGAGCAGTACTTC; d_gene: .; v_gene: TRBV28; abundance: .; j_gene: TRBJ2-7; len: 15
CDR3aa: CASSQGTGAPYEQYF; CDR3nt: TGTGCCAGCAGCCAGGGGACAGGGGCTCCGTACGAGCAGTACTTC; d_gene: TRBD1; v_gene: TRBV4-2; abundance: .; j_gene: TRBJ2-7; len: 15
CDR3aa: CASILGGARTEAFF; CDR3nt: TGTGCCAGCATCCTAGGGGGCGCGAGAACTGAAGCTTTCTTT; d_gene: TRBD1; v_gene: TRBV28; abundance: few; j_gene: TRBJ1-1; len: 14
CDR3aa: CAWEVAGERNEQFF; CDR3nt: TGTGCCTGGGAGGTTGCGGGAGAGCGCAATGAGCAGTTCTTC; d_gene: TRBD2; v_gene: TRBV30; abundance: .; j_gene: TRBJ2-1; len: 14
CDR3aa: CASSLMQGTDTGELFF; CDR3nt: TGCGCCAGCAGCTTGATGCAGGGTACGGACACCGGGGAGCTGTTTTTT; d_gene: .; v_gene: TRBV5-1; abundance: .; j_gene: TRBJ2-2; len: 16
CDR3aa: CASSQAGGETQYF; CDR3nt: TGTGCCAGCAGCCAAGCCGGAGGGGAGACCCAGTACTTC; d_gene: .; v_gene: TRBV3-1/TRBV3-2; abundance: .; j_gene: TRBJ2-5; len: 13
CDR3aa: CASSLRGGAGDTQYF; CDR3nt: TGTGCCAGCAGCTTAAGAGGGGGCGCCGGAGATACGCAGTATTTT; d_gene: TRBD1; v_gene: TRBV7-2; abundance: .; j_gene: TRBJ2-3; len: 15
CDR3aa: CATSRLREGPYNEQFF; CDR3nt: TGTGCCACCAGCAGATTGCGGGAGGGGCCCTACAATGAGCAGTTCTTC; d_gene: TRBD2; v_gene: TRBV15; abundance: .; j_gene: TRBJ2-1; len: 16
CDR3aa: CASSYSRGTGGQPQHF; CDR3nt: TGTGCCAGCAGTTACTCGAGAGGTACAGGGGGTCAGCCCCAGCATTTT; d_gene: TRBD1; v_gene: TRBV6-2/TRBV6-3; abundance: .; j_gene: TRBJ1-5; len: 16
CDR3aa: CATLETIGNTIYF; CDR3nt: TGTGCCACGTTGGAGACCATAGGAAACACCATATATTTT; d_gene: .; v_gene: TRBV6-5; abundance: .; j_gene: TRBJ1-3; len: 13
CDR3aa: CASSQDQANYGYTF; CDR3nt: TGTGCCAGCAGCCAAGACCAGGCTAACTATGGCTACACCTTC; d_gene: .; v_gene: TRBV3-1/TRBV3-2; abundance: .; j_gene: TRBJ1-2; len: 14
CDR3aa: CATNRDRDNEKLFF; CDR3nt: TGTGCCACCAACCGGGACAGGGATAATGAAAAACTGTTTTTT; d_gene: TRBD1; v_gene: TRBV15; abundance: .; j_gene: TRBJ1-4; len: 14
CDR3aa: CASSLLGAGSDIEQFF; CDR3nt: TGTGCCAGCAGCTTACTAGGGGCAGGGAGTGACATTGAGCAGTTCTTC; d_gene: .; v_gene: TRBV7-2; abundance: .; j_gene: TRBJ2-1; len: 16
CDR3aa: CASSLEGGAGTDTQYF; CDR3nt: TGCGCCAGCAGCTTAGAAGGGGGCGCTGGCACAGATACGCAGTATTTT; d_gene: TRBD1; v_gene: TRBV5-1; abundance: .; j_gene: TRBJ2-3; len: 16
CDR3aa: CASTKTPTGGRGQKLFF; CDR3nt: TGTGCCAGCACCAAAACCCCGACGGGGGGGCGAGGACAAAAACTGTTTTTT; d_gene: .; v_gene: TRBV27; abundance: .; j_gene: TRBJ1-4; len: 17
CDR3aa: CASSFTGTSGTDTQYF; CDR3nt: TGTGCCAGCAGTTTCACCGGGACTAGCGGCACAGATACGCAGTATTTT; d_gene: TRBD2; v_gene: TRBV27; abundance: .; j_gene: TRBJ2-3; len: 16
CDR3aa: CASSVGSNTEAFF; CDR3nt: TGTGCCAGCAGCGTAGGGAGTAACACTGAAGCTTTCTTT; d_gene: .; v_gene: TRBV9; abundance: .; j_gene: TRBJ1-1; len: 13
CDR3aa: CASSDTGISYEQYF; CDR3nt: TGTGCCAGCAGTGACACAGGGATCTCCTACGAGCAGTACTTC; d_gene: .; v_gene: TRBV25-1; abundance: .; j_gene: TRBJ2-7; len: 14
CDR3aa: CAIHRDPYGYTF; CDR3nt: TGTGCCATCCACAGGGACCCCTATGGCTACACCTTC; d_gene: .; v_gene: TRBV28; abundance: .; j_gene: TRBJ1-2; len: 12
CDR3aa: CASSGREGGLETQYF; CDR3nt: TGTGCCAGCAGCGGACGGGAGGGGGGGTTGGAGACCCAGTACTTC; d_gene: TRBD2; v_gene: TRBV28; abundance: once; j_gene: TRBJ2-5; len: 15
CDR3aa: CASSGAGTDNEQFF; CDR3nt: TGTGCCAGCAGCGGAGCCGGGACAGACAATGAGCAGTTCTTC; d_gene: TRBD1; v_gene: TRBV5-6; abundance: once; j_gene: TRBJ2-1; len: 14
CDR3aa: CASTLDRVNTEAFF; CDR3nt: TGTGCCAGCACTCTGGACAGGGTGAACACTGAAGCTTTCTTT; d_gene: TRBD1; v_gene: TRBV6-6; abundance: .; j_gene: TRBJ1-1; len: 14
CDR3aa: CASSSTSEYNEQFF; CDR3nt: TGTGCCAGCTCGTCGACTAGCGAGTACAATGAGCAGTTCTTC; d_gene: TRBD2; v_gene: TRBV18; abundance: .; j_gene: TRBJ2-1; len: 14
CDR3aa: CASSRTLHEQFF; CDR3nt: TGTGCCAGCAGTAGGACTCTCCATGAGCAGTTCTTC; d_gene: .; v_gene: TRBV6-2/TRBV6-3; abundance: .; j_gene: TRBJ2-1; len: 12
CDR3aa: CASSTGTGYNEQFF; CDR3nt: TGTGCCAGCAGCACCGGGACAGGCTACAATGAGCAGTTCTTC; d_gene: TRBD1; v_gene: TRBV7-9; abundance: once; j_gene: TRBJ2-1; len: 14
CDR3aa: CASMVNMGGLSGNTIYF; CDR3nt: TGTGCCAGCATGGTCAATATGGGGGGCCTCTCTGGAAACACCATATATTTT; d_gene: .; v_gene: TRBV2; abundance: .; j_gene: TRBJ1-3; len: 17
CDR3aa: CASSSRLAGGTETQYF; CDR3nt: TGTGCCAGCAGTTCGAGACTAGCGGGAGGAACAGAGACCCAGTACTTC; d_gene: TRBD2; v_gene: TRBV28; abundance: .; j_gene: TRBJ2-5; len: 16
CDR3aa: CASSLEGAYGYTF; CDR3nt: TGCGCCAGCAGCTTGGAGGGGGCCTATGGCTACACCTTC; d_gene: TRBD1; v_gene: TRBV5-1; abundance: .; j_gene: TRBJ1-2; len: 13
CDR3aa: CASSSYLGTGTNSPLHF; CDR3nt: TGTGCCAGCAGTTCGTACTTGGGGACAGGGACCAATTCACCCCTCCACTTT; d_gene: TRBD1; v_gene: TRBV27; abundance: once; j_gene: TRBJ1-6; len: 17
CDR3aa: CASMVTVETQYF; CDR3nt: TGTGCCAGCATGGTAACCGTGGAGACCCAGTACTTC; d_gene: .; v_gene: TRBV2; abundance: .; j_gene: TRBJ2-5; len: 12
CDR3aa: CASSQDEGVFSGNTIYF; CDR3nt: TGCGCCAGCAGCCAAGATGAGGGGGTCTTCTCTGGAAACACCATATATTTT; d_gene: .; v_gene: TRBV4-1; abundance: .; j_gene: TRBJ1-3; len: 17
CDR3aa: CASSTSMNYGYTF; CDR3nt: TGTGCCAGCAGTACCAGCATGAACTATGGCTACACCTTC; d_gene: .; v_gene: TRBV6-5; abundance: once; j_gene: TRBJ1-2; len: 13
CDR3aa: CASSSRGTYNEQFF; CDR3nt: TGTGCCAGCAGCTCCCGGGGAACCTACAATGAGCAGTTCTTC; d_gene: .; v_gene: TRBV7-2; abundance: .; j_gene: TRBJ2-1; len: 14
CDR3aa: CASSLSVGRDTQYF; CDR3nt: TGTGCCAGCAGTTTAAGCGTGGGAAGAGATACGCAGTATTTT; d_gene: .; v_gene: TRBV27; abundance: .; j_gene: TRBJ2-3; len: 14
CDR3aa: CASSYSKGGPSYEQYF; CDR3nt: TGTGCCAGCAGTTACTCGAAAGGGGGACCCTCCTACGAGCAGTACTTC; d_gene: .; v_gene: TRBV6-2/TRBV6-3; abundance: .; j_gene: TRBJ2-7; len: 16
CDR3aa: CASQQASGGYTF; CDR3nt: TGTGCCAGCCAACAGGCCTCGGGTGGCTACACCTTC; d_gene: .; v_gene: TRBV6-6; abundance: .; j_gene: TRBJ1-2; len: 12
CDR3aa: CASSLGEDTANYGYTF; CDR3nt: TGTGCCAGCAGCTTAGGGGAGGACACAGCTAACTATGGCTACACCTTC; d_gene: .; v_gene: TRBV7-9; abundance: .; j_gene: TRBJ1-2; len: 16
CDR3aa: CATSDAGRTDTQYF; CDR3nt: TGTGCCACCAGTGATGCGGGGAGAACAGATACGCAGTATTTT; d_gene: .; v_gene: TRBV24-1; abundance: .; j_gene: TRBJ2-3; len: 14
CDR3aa: CASSIGLGSDEQFF; CDR3nt: TGTGCCAGTAGTATTGGGCTAGGGAGCGATGAGCAGTTCTTC; d_gene: .; v_gene: TRBV19; abundance: .; j_gene: TRBJ2-1; len: 14
CDR3aa: CASSSGLAGGQETQYF; CDR3nt: TGTGCCAGCAGCTCCGGACTAGCGGGAGGGCAAGAGACCCAGTACTTC; d_gene: TRBD2; v_gene: TRBV3-1/TRBV3-2; abundance: .; j_gene: TRBJ2-5; len: 16
CDR3aa: CAWSRSAVNTGELFF; CDR3nt: TGTGCCTGGAGTCGGTCAGCAGTCAACACCGGGGAGCTGTTTTTT; d_gene: .; v_gene: TRBV30; abundance: few; j_gene: TRBJ2-2; len: 15
CDR3aa: CAWRGDRQAYGYTF; CDR3nt: TGTGCCTGGAGGGGGGACAGACAGGCCTATGGCTACACCTTC; d_gene: TRBD1; v_gene: TRBV30; abundance: few; j_gene: TRBJ1-2; len: 14